This T cell receptor beta chain was documented in a study of blood T cell repertoires in COVID-19. In the original workflow: The assay estimated nucleated cells by amplifying reference gene primers. Clones were sequenced by immunoSEQ multiplex PCR, and TCRdb holds only the in-frame ones, with some missing. The V and J calls and the clone size are those of that table, but D and trimming were determined from the DNA. The top ten hold approximately 7% of the sample, which has 55,000 to 75,000 clones, around nine tenths seen once. CDR3 length: 17 residues. With 3 bases clipped from V and 0 bases from J, the junction kept 7 bases outside the gene matches. Germline V gives CDR1 SGHAT, CDR2 FQNNGV.

This TCR was recovered from a human donor with active COVID-19. The donor label of this sample is uncertain. The sample consisted of peripheral blood. This chain joins TRBV11-2 and TRBJ2-7; 11 bases are a match to TRBD2. The CDR3 reads CASSFPTSGVLSYEQYF. CDR3 sequence (DNA): TGTGCCAGCAGCTTCCCGACTAGCGGGGTTCTCTCCTACGAGCAGTACTTC.